The subject of this entry is one T cell receptor (beta chain). Its antigen is not identified. TCRdb processed the 5' RACE reads anew with MiXCR; each CDR3 protein has one entry. The table lists approximately 350,000 distinct CDR3 sequences, around 13% of them singletons, with about a fifth in the top ten. The data derive from a study of T-cell memory formation after mild COVID-19. Study-level results: In second-wave clones peaking day 37, SARS-CoV-2 specificity remained unconfirmed. There were some responding clones in pre-infection memory, which suggested that cross-reactive memory had joined. Contracting clones localized mainly to CM and EM when CD4+ and mainly to EMRA when CD8+. A second wave expanding day 15 to 37 was CD4+-biased; contracting clones were balanced.

Trimming removed 0 bases from V and 4 bases from J, with 9 bases in between. In germline, CDR1 is LNHNV, CDR2 YYDKDF (reference sequence). The CDR3 runs to 14 residues. The chain is built from TRBV15 and TRBJ1-1; D gene ambiguous. The TCR was taken from a man in his late teens or twenties who had mild COVID-19 (a few samples of this study predate the infection). Cell type and time point are not known. The material sequenced was PBMCs or a T cell subset sorted from them (not recorded which). In DNA, the CDR3 is TGTGCCACCAGCAGAGACAGGTCGGGCACTGAAGCTTTCTTT. It translates to CATSRDRSGTEAFF.